Many counts were recorded for the clone carrying this TCR beta chain. Its antigen is undetermined. CDR3 regions of TCR beta were amplified from RNA transcripts. The authors performed first-round RT-PCR with HTBI primers and then a second-round multiplex PCR. MiXCR was run by TCRdb on the multiplex PCR reads, yielding one entry per CDR3 protein. The table records 400,000 or so distinct CDR3 sequences, over 15% of them present only once. The term stable hyperthyroidism indicated an absence of ophthalmopathy within 18 months of follow-up. Per germline, CDR1 MDHEN and CDR2 SYDVKM. V was clipped by 6 bases and J by 3 bases; unmatched bases: 5. This CDR3 has 13 residues. The sample belongs to a study of Graves' ophthalmopathy and Graves' hyperthyroidism. The study, taken as a whole, reports: Separation of ophthalmopathy from stable hyperthyroidism was achieved by a 13-signature model, at approximately 90% sensitivity and around 81% specificity.

This receptor was identified in a woman between 18 and 29 years old with stable Graves' hyperthyroidism. V gene TRBV28 combines with J gene TRBJ2-7, with 7 bases identical to TRBD1. Sequenced material: peripheral blood. The CDR3 sequence is CASRGTANYEQYF. CDR3 in DNA: TGTGCCAGCAGGGGGACAGCCAACTACGAGCAGTACTTC.